Listed here are 3 T cell receptor beta chains from one sample, sequenced in a study of shared clonotypes between healthy human individuals (dated by TCRdb to about 2020). Libraries were prepared through the immunoSEQ multiplex PCR assay. The table was pulled from immuneACCESS by TCRdb, which kept in-frame rearrangements only. Such tables lose some clones; where checked, under half of the loss comes from unresolved V genes, and the rest has no known cause. The sample table shows around 2.1 million clones, and about 92% are seen once. The ten largest clones represent 1.5% to 2% of the sample. CD8 naive samples consisted of CD45RO-negative cells that were positively selected for CCR7, yielding a CD45RA+CCR7+ population without TemRA cells. The sample comprised naive CD8+ T cells from PBMCs. Taken with the paper, the label for cell subset or site translates to: CD45RA+CCR7+. These receptors were obtained from a man younger than 30 in good health. Some clones in this sample may be carry-over from other donors' samples.

As regards this clone: Distinct nucleotide sequences in the sample also encode this CDR3. The rearrangement joins TRBV27 to TRBJ1-1, with D perhaps matching TRBD1 (5 bases). Germline V gene data show CDR1 as MNHEY and CDR2 as SMNVEV (reference sequence). With 5 bases removed from V and 1 base from J, the gap between germline ends came to 11 bases. The CDR3 spans 14 residues. CDR3 nucleotide sequence: TGTGCCAGCAGTCCACGGGGGGGGAACACTGAAGCTTTCTTT. Translation gives CASSPRGGNTEAFF.

Concerning this clone itself: A junction end diverges from the germline sequence, so it may reflect a read error. The J gene is TRBJ2-3, the V gene TRBV9; D is unresolved. The germline V gene has CDR1 SGDLS and CDR2 YYNGEE. This CDR3 has 14 residues. The CDR3 region is CAGSVSPVTDTQYF. The CDR3 DNA reads TGTGCCGGCAGCGTTTCGCCCGTCACAGATACGCAGTATTTT. The variable domain in full, completed from reference TRBV9 and TRBJ2-3, reads DSGVTQTPKHLITATGQRVTLRCSPRSGDLSVYWYQQSLDQGLQFLIQYYNGEERAKGNILERFSAQQFPDLHSELNLSSLELGDSALYFCAGSVSPVTDTQYFGPGTRLTVL.

The genes are TRBV27 and TRBJ2-2; the D is unclear. V was shortened by 2 bases and J by 14 bases, with 15 bases between the two germline ends. Germline CDR1 is MNHEY and CDR2 is SMNVEV (reference sequence). The CDR3 spans 13 residues. The CDR3 nucleotides read TGTGCCAGCAGTTTAATCCCCCCCGGAGACCTGTTTTTT. Its protein product is CASSLIPPGDLFF.